This entry describes one T cell receptor (beta chain). The data derive from a study of glioma-infiltrating T cells after dendritic cell vaccination. V was cut by 2 bases and J by 6 bases, with 20 bases left in between. Germline CDR1 is MNHNS and CDR2 is SASEGT. This CDR3 spans 16 amino acids. Clones were read by immunoSEQ multiplex PCR, and TCRdb kept only the in-frame ones, dropping some. This table holds 85,000 to 95,000 clones, around 86% found once. The chain joins TRBV6-1 to TRBJ2-7, with D possibly being TRBD2 (6 bases). Material: blood, obtained before dendritic cell vaccination. The receptor comes from a human donor with glioblastoma. The CDR3 spells CASSERWSGGASEQYF. For the CDR3, the DNA is TGTGCCAGCAGTGAAAGGTGGTCAGGAGGGGCCTCCGAGCAGTACTTC.